A selection of T cell receptor beta chains follows, all from one sample in a study of blood T cells in healthy people across ages. TCRdb fed the 5' RACE reads into MiXCR, producing one record per CDR3 protein. The profile shows more than 550,000 distinct CDR3 sequences, 22% of them singletons. The sample was blood. The receptors come from a man in his 70s in good health. The CDR3 runs from the conserved cysteine through the conserved F or W. Each record gives: V gene, CDR3 length, CDR3 protein.

>TRBV7-2|15
CASRTDSATNEKLFF
>TRBV5-1|14
CASRSQGPPDTQYF
>TRBV7-9|18
CASSLALLGDSTNEKLFF
>TRBV25-1|15
CAGSGGWGISWGYTF
>TRBV6-5|15
CASSTDSNRPDTQYF
>TRBV3-1|13
CASSYPQPGELFF
>TRBV13|17
CASSQGPSQSNTDTQYF
>TRBV10-3|14
CAIRGGVWDTEAFF
>TRBV27|15
CASSLSGRVVGTQYF
>TRBV6-5|16
CASSQRGTEPDQPQHF
>TRBV27|15
CASRDGQGLDSPLHF
>TRBV6-6|12
CASSPTLGVGFF
>TRBV13|15
CASSPVPGAVYEQYF
>TRBV6-5|12
CASRDLDYTQYF
>TRBV20-1|15
CSATTIGEIYNEQFF
>TRBV12-3/TRBV12-4|16
CASIRHPGGENSPLHF
>TRBV14|15
CASRGSGTGFNEQFF
>TRBV6-5|16
CASSPTESSYNSPLHF
>TRBV20-1|14
CSARIWREKNIQYF
>TRBV29-1|16
CSVDQEWGTGADTQYF
>TRBV9|15
CASAKTGGWSTEAFF
>TRBV28|13
CASSLARYYEQYF
>TRBV20-1|14
CSASSGGAHYEQYF
>TRBV12-3/TRBV12-4|15
CASSLGNEPYNEQFF
>TRBV20-1|14
CSASSGERTDTQYF
>TRBV5-5|16
CASRYGTSGSTGEQFF
>TRBV29-1|16
CSVESSSGRVLNEQFF
>TRBV3-1|17
CASSQVSSGPSTDTQYF
>TRBV3-1|12
CASSQDQETQYF
>TRBV18|14
CASSPTTGENTQYF
>TRBV10-1|14
CASSASGSFGTQYF
>TRBV28|17
CASSRQGLRDYNSPLHF
>TRBV12-3/TRBV12-4|14
CASSLHGGDTEAFF
>TRBV12-3/TRBV12-4|19
CASSFGLGLADANTGELFF
>TRBV5-5|16
CASSLEGGTNTGELFF
>TRBV2|14
CASSDWTGSHEQYF
>TRBV6-5|13
CASGTSGSFEQYF
>TRBV2|13
CASSAQGKETQYF
>TRBV29-1|13
CSGRGGSGNTIYF
>TRBV10-3|12
CAISDQGVGYTF
>TRBV6-5|16
CASRSKPSSGANVLTF